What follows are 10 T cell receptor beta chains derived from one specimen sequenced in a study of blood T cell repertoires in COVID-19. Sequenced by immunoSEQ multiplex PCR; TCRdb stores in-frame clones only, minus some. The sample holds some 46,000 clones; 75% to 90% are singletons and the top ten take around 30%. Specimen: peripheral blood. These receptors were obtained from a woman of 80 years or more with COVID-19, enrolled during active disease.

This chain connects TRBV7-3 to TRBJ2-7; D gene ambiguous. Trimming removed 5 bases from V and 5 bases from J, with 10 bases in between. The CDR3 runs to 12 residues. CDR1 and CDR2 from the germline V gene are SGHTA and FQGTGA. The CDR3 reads CASSQSRDEQYF. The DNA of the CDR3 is TGTGCCAGCAGCCAATCTAGAGACGAGCAGTACTTC.

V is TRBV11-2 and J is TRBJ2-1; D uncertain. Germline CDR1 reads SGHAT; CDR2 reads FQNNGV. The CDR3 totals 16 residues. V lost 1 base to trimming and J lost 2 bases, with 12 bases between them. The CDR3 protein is CASSLAPRETYNEQFF. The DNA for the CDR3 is TGTGCCAGCAGCTTAGCCCCCCGAGAGACCTACAATGAGCAGTTCTTC.

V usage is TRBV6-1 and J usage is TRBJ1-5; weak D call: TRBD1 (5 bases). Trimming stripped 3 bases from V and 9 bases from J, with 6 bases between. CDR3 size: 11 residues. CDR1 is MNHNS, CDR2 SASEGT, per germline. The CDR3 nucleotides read TGTGCCAGCAGTGAGGGGCTGCCCCAGCATTTT. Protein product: CASSEGLPQHF.

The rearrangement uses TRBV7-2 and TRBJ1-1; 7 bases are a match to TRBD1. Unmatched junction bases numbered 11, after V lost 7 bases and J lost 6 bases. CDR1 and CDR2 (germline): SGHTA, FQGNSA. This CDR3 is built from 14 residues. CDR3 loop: CASKGDRVVSEAFF. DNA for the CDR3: TGTGCCAGCAAAGGGGACAGAGTCGTATCTGAAGCTTTCTTT.

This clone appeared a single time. DNA for the CDR3: TGTGCCAGCAGCTCAGGGACAGGGATGAACACTGAAGCTTTCTTT. Protein sequence: CASSSGTGMNTEAFF. The chain is built from TRBV5-4 and TRBJ1-1; the match to TRBD1 covers 9 bases. Germline values: CDR1 SGHNT, CDR2 YYREEE (reference sequence). The CDR3 loop spans 15 amino acids. Trimming cost V 3 bases and J 0 bases; bases outside gene matches: 3.

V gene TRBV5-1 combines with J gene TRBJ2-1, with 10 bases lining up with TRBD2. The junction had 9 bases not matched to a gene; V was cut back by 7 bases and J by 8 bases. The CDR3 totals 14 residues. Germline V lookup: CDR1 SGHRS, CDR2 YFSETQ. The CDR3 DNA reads TGCGCCAGCGCCTTAGCGGGGGGAAACGATGAGCAGTTCTTC. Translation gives CASALAGGNDEQFF.

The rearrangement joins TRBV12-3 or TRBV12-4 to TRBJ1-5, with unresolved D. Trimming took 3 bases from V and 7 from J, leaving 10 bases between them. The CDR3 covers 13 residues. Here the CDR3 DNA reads TGTGCCAGCAGTTTTACAGCGGGGCAGCCCCAGCATTTT. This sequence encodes CASSFTAGQPQHF.

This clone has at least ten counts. CDR3 sequence reads: CASRWEFKETQYF. CDR3 sequence (DNA): TGCGCCAGCAGGTGGGAGTTTAAAGAGACCCAGTACTTC. V gene TRBV5-1 combines with J gene TRBJ2-5; possibly TRBD2 for D (5 bases). The V gene lost 5 bases and the J gene lost 3 bases, with 11 bases spanning the gap. CDR3 length equals 13 residues. Germline values: CDR1 SGHRS, CDR2 YFSETQ.

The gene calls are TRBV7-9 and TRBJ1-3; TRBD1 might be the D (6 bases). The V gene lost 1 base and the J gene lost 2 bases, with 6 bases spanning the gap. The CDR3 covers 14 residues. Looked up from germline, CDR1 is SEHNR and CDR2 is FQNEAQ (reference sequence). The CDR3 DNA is TGTGCCAGCAGCTTAGACAGGGCTGGAAACACCATATATTTT. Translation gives CASSLDRAGNTIYF.

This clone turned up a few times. CDR3 nucleotides: TGTGCCAGCAGCCTGACGGGCCAGGGGTACAATCAGCCCCAGCATTTT. This gives the protein CASSLTGQGYNQPQHF. The chain employs TRBV5-6 and TRBJ1-5; tentatively, D is TRBD1 (6 bases). Per the germline V gene, CDR1 is SGHDT and CDR2 is YYEEEE. V lost 4 bases and J lost 3, with 17 bases in between. CDR3 length: 16 residues.